A selection of T cell receptor beta chains follows, all from one sample in a study of cytomegalovirus exposure and HLA in healthy donors. TCRdb's copy holds only in-frame clones and misses some; the assay was immunoSEQ multiplex PCR. The sample shows 220,000 or so clones, and roughly 1.2% sits with its ten largest clones. What was sequenced was PBMCs. The receptors here all came from a girl aged 2 to 10 in good health and CMV-seropositive. CDR3s leave out the opening cysteine and the closing phenylalanine or tryptophan. D genes are given only for firm matches.

v_gene	d_gene	j_gene	CDR3aa
TRBV6-5	TRBD1	TRBJ2-1	ASRTTGGFYNEQF
TRBV11-2	TRBD1	TRBJ1-1	ASSLYRGTEAF
TRBV4-1	NA	TRBJ2-7	ASSQTFSGDSYEQY
TRBV5-4	NA	TRBJ1-5	ASSEGYQPQH
TRBV15	TRBD2	TRBJ2-7	ATSVEREVGEQY
TRBV28	NA	TRBJ2-4	ASSVDRAKNIQY
TRBV5-1	TRBD1	TRBJ2-1	ASSSHGTGINEQF
TRBV7-9	TRBD1	TRBJ1-2	ASSSKGAEGYT
TRBV28	TRBD1	TRBJ2-7	ASSEIGTGRGRLTYEQY
TRBV28	TRBD2	TRBJ2-7	ASSLGGRAHEQY
TRBV18	TRBD2	TRBJ2-5	ASSPDSGRVRETQY
TRBV12-5	TRBD1	TRBJ1-1	ASGSTPTGTGDTEAF
TRBV5-1	TRBD2	TRBJ2-3	ASSSIAGRASTDTQY
TRBV12-5	NA	TRBJ2-1	ASGLVLDEQF
TRBV2	TRBD2	TRBJ2-3	ASRPGLAGLGTDTQY
TRBV2	TRBD2	TRBJ2-1	ASSLPGLAGEGYNEQF
TRBV9	NA	TRBJ2-1	ASSALLRGNEQF
TRBV28	TRBD2	TRBJ2-3	ASIGLAGGDTQY
TRBV9	NA	TRBJ2-2	ASSAAGVGTGELF
TRBV12-5	TRBD1	TRBJ1-5	ASRAGQEGQPQH
TRBV5-1	NA	TRBJ2-3	ASSLQGGSTDTQY
TRBV28	TRBD2	TRBJ2-1	ASSRREGYNEQF
TRBV12-1	NA	TRBJ2-7	ASSPTPGLAPFYEQY
TRBV19	NA	TRBJ2-7	ASSASSYEQY
TRBV27	TRBD1	TRBJ1-2	ASSLGTAYGYT
TRBV27	TRBD2	TRBJ2-3	ASSSLAGGVGSGYTDTQY
TRBV7-8	NA	TRBJ2-5	ASSLGVGETQY
TRBV28	NA	TRBJ1-2	ASSPDSYGYT
TRBV5-1	TRBD1	TRBJ2-7	ASSDGQGDKSYEQY
TRBV29-1	TRBD1	TRBJ2-6	SVATGGAGANVLT
TRBV13	TRBD1	TRBJ1-2	ASSQDRDYGYT
TRBV10-3	TRBD2	TRBJ2-7	AISESSGRSYEQY
TRBV28	NA	TRBJ1-5	ASSFHSGFQPQH